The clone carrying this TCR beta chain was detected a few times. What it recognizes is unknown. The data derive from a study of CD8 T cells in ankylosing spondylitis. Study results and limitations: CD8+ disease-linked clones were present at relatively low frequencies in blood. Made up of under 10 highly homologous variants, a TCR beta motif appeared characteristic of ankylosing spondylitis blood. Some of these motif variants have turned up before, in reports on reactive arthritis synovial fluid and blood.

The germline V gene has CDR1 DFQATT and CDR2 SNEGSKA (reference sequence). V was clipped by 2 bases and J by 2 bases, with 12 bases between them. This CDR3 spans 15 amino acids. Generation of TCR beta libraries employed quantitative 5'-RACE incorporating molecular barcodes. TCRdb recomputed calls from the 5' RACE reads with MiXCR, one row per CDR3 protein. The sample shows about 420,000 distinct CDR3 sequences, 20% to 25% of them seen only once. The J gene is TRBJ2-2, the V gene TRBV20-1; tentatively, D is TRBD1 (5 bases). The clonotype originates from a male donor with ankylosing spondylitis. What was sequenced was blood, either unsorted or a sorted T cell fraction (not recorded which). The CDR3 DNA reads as TGCAGTGCTAGAAACAGGTTACCAAACACCGGGGAGCTGTTTTTT. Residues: CSARNRLPNTGELFF.